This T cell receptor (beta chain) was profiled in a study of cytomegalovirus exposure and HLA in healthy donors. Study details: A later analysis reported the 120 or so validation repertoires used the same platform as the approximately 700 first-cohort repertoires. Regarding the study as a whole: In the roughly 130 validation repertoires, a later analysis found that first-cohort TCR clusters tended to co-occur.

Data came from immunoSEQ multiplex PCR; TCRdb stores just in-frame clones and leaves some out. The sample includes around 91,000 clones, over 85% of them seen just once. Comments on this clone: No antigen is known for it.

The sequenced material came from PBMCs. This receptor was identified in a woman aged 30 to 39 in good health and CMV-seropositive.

The CDR3: CASSQEVRDYGYTF. The CDR3, as DNA: TGCGCCAGCAGCCAAGAGGTCAGGGACTATGGCTACACCTTC. This chain connects TRBV4-3 to TRBJ1-2, with D possibly being TRBD1 (5 bases). V was trimmed by 0 bases and J by 3 bases, leaving 8 bases between them. Germline-derived CDR1 and CDR2 are LGHNA and YSLEER. CDR3 length equals 14 residues.